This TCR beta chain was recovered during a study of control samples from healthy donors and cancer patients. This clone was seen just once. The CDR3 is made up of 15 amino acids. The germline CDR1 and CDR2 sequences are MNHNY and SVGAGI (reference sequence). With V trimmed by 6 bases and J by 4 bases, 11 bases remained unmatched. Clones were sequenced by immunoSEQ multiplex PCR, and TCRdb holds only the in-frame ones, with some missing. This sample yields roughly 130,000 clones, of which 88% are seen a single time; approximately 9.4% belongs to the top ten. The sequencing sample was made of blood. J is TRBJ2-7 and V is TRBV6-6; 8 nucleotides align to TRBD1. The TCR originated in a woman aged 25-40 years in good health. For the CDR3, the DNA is TGTGCCAGCAGGACCTCCCGGGACAGGTATTACGAGCAGTACTTC. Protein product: CASRTSRDRYYEQYF.